This entry lists 23 T cell receptor beta chains sequenced from one sample in a study of T-cell memory formation after mild COVID-19. TCRdb recomputed calls from the 5' RACE reads with MiXCR, one row per CDR3 protein. The table has 270,000 or so distinct CDR3 sequences, 16% seen once. Material for sequencing was PBMCs or a T cell subset sorted from them (not recorded which). Receptor source: a man younger than 35 who had mild COVID-19 (a few samples of this study predate the infection). Cell type and time point are not known.

The rearrangement links TRBV18 to TRBJ1-5; 10 bases map to TRBD1. The CDR3 sequence is 14 residues long. With 3 bases clipped from V and 10 bases from J, the junction kept 6 bases outside the gene matches. Germline V gene lookup returns CDR1 KGHSH and CDR2 LQKENI. CDR3 loop: CASSPTGGLIPQHF. Written as DNA, the CDR3 is TGTGCCAGCTCACCGACAGGGGGCCTTATCCCCCAGCATTTT.

This chain uses TRBV9 with TRBJ2-7; D gene unclear. Germline assignment: CDR1 SGDLS and CDR2 YYNGEE. The CDR3 length is 14 residues. The V end was cut by 0 bases, the J end by 3 bases, with 10 bases between. CDR3 sequence: CASSVVVGSYEQYV. Here the CDR3 DNA reads TGTGCCAGCAGCGTAGTTGTGGGCAGCTACGAGCAGTACGTC.

The table lists this clonotype with a few counts. V gene TRBV6-5 combines with J gene TRBJ2-1; the match to TRBD2 covers 8 bases. Germline CDR1 and CDR2: MNHEY and SVGAGI. This CDR3 spans 16 amino acids. Losses at the gene ends were 5 bases for V and 3 bases for J; bases not matched to a gene: 9. The CDR3 DNA reads TGTGCCAGCAGTCCCCAGGAGCGGGGGCGCTACAATGAGCAGTTCTTC. Its protein is CASSPQERGRYNEQFF.

J is TRBJ2-3 and V is TRBV18, with 12 bases matching TRBD2. The CDR3 is made up of 16 amino acids. Unmatched junction bases numbered 3, after V lost 3 bases and J lost 2 bases. Germline assignment: CDR1 KGHSH and CDR2 LQKENI. Here the CDR3 DNA reads TGTGCCAGCTCACCGACTAGCGGGAGTATCACAGATACGCAGTATTTT. Its translation: CASSPTSGSITDTQYF.

This rearrangement joins TRBV5-6 to TRBJ1-6, with 7 bases fitting TRBD1. CDR3 length: 15 residues. Per the germline V gene, CDR1 is SGHDT and CDR2 is YYEEEE. V lost 2 bases and J lost 8; bases outside the gene matches: 7. CDR3 loop: CASSFRQGWDSPLHF. The CDR3 coding sequence is TGTGCCAGCAGCTTCCGACAGGGTTGGGATTCACCCCTCCACTTT. The whole variable domain, filled in from reference TRBV5-6 and TRBJ1-6, reads DAGVTQSPTHLIKTRGQQVTLRCSPKSGHDTVSWYQQALGQGPQFIFQYYEEEERQRGNFPDRFSGHQFPNYSSELNVNALLLGDSALYLCASSFRQGWDSPLHFGNGTRLTVT.

The rearrangement joins TRBV28 to TRBJ1-2, with no clear D. This CDR3 spans 13 amino acids. V lost 3 bases and J lost 5, with 10 bases in between. Germline V lookup: CDR1 MDHEN, CDR2 SYDVKM. The CDR3 here is CASSFTGDYGYTF. CDR3 coding DNA: TGTGCCAGCAGTTTCACCGGGGATTATGGCTACACCTTC.

This clonotype was seen only a few times. The V call is TRBV21-1, the J call TRBJ1-5; no DNA check was done on the table's D call, TRBD1. TRBV21-1 is marked as a pseudogene. The length of the CDR3 is 14 residues. The CDR3 spells CASSKGSPRQPQHF. CDR3 bases: TGTGCCAGCAGCAAAGGCTCCCCTCGGCAGCCCCAGCATTTT.

V and J are TRBV10-3 and TRBJ2-2; TRBD2 is a possible D gene (5 bases). This CDR3 has 12 amino acids. Germline V gene lookup returns CDR1 ENHRY and CDR2 SYGVKD. Trimming removed 7 bases at V and 5 bases at J, with 8 bases between. CDR3 nucleotides: TGTGCCATCAAGCCGGGAACCGGGGAGCTGTTTTTT. Translating gives CAIKPGTGELFF.

This chain joins TRBV5-1 and TRBJ2-1; D is ambiguous. Germline V CDR1 and CDR2: SGHRS, YFSETQ. V was trimmed by 5 bases and J by 6 bases, leaving 15 bases between them. The CDR3 totals 14 residues. CDR3 sequence (DNA): TGCGCCAGCAGACGGGTTAGCCTGGGCAATGAGCAGTTCTTC. Translated, it gives CASRRVSLGNEQFF. Filled out from reference TRBV5-1 and TRBJ2-1, the complete variable domain reads KAGVTQTPRYLIKTRGQQVTLSCSPISGHRSVSWYQQTPGQGLQFLFEYFSETQRNKGNFPGRFSGRQFSNSRSEMNVSTLELGDSALYLCASRRVSLGNEQFFGPGTRLTVL.

This clonotype has a handful of counts. The CDR3 region is CASSRAGSPDTQYF. CDR3 coding DNA: TGTGCCAGCAGCCGAGCGGGTTCACCGGATACGCAGTATTTT. This sequence joins TRBV7-3 and TRBJ2-3; D is possibly TRBD2 (6 bases). The CDR3 has 14 residues. The V end lost 5 bases, the J end lost 6 bases, and 15 bases lay between the germline ends. Germline CDR1 and CDR2: SGHTA and FQGTGA. The whole variable domain, filled in from reference TRBV7-3 and TRBJ2-3, reads GAGVSQTPSNKVTEKGKYVELRCDPISGHTALYWYRQSLGQGPEFLIYFQGTGAADDSGLPNDRFFAVRPEGSVSTLKIQRTERGDSAVYLCASSRAGSPDTQYFGPGTRLTVL.

This clonotype came up many times. The rearrangement links TRBV7-2 to TRBJ1-1, with D tentatively TRBD1 (5 bases). Germline CDR1 SGHTA, CDR2 FQGNSA. The CDR3 runs 15 residues. V was shortened by 3 bases and J by 0 bases, with 11 bases between the two germline ends. CDR3 in DNA: TGTGCCAGCAGCTTCCAGGGCAGCATGAACACTGAAGCTTTCTTT. Residues: CASSFQGSMNTEAFF.

The CDR3 coding sequence is TGTGCCAGCACCTCGACCGATAGGACCTACGAGCAGTACTTC. Residues: CASTSTDRTYEQYF. V is TRBV11-2 and J is TRBJ2-7; D remains ambiguous. The CDR3 covers 14 residues. From germline, CDR1 is SGHAT and CDR2 FQNNGV. V dropped 7 bases and J dropped 2 bases, with 15 bases sitting between them.

The J gene is TRBJ2-7, the V gene TRBV29-1; D ambiguous. The CDR3 runs to 13 residues. The V end lost 4 bases, the J end lost 0 bases, and 10 bases lay between the germline ends. CDR1 and CDR2 (germline): SQVTM, ANQGSEA. CDR3 protein: CSVAVSSSYEQYF. As DNA, the CDR3 is TGCAGCGTTGCGGTCAGTAGCTCCTACGAGCAGTACTTC.

On this clonotype: The junction does not match germline at one end; this may be a read error. The chain employs TRBV6-2 or TRBV6-3 and TRBJ2-2; D remains ambiguous. The CDR3 covers 14 residues. Germline V gene data show CDR1 as MNHEY and CDR2 as SVGEGT. In DNA, the CDR3 is TGTGCCAGCAGTTACCGACCTCACACCGAGGAGCTGTTTTTT. It specifies CASSYRPHTEELFF.

This clonotype was detected a few times. The chain employs TRBV6-2 or TRBV6-3 and TRBJ2-7, with no clear D. This CDR3 has 13 residues. Germline V gene data show CDR1 as MNHEY and CDR2 as SVGEGT. Trimming took 2 bases from V and 0 from J, leaving 5 bases between them. DNA for the CDR3: TGTGCCAGCAGTTACGGAGCCTCCTACGAGCAGTACGTC. It yields the protein CASSYGASYEQYV.

This clonotype was counted ten times or more. The chain combines TRBV4-1 with TRBJ1-2; D is uncertain. The CDR3 has 17 amino acids. The V gene's germline CDR1 is MGHRA and CDR2 YSYEKL. V shed 0 bases and J shed 4 bases, with 18 bases lying between them. This chain's CDR3 is CASSQEVPVADIYGYTF. Here the CDR3 DNA reads TGCGCCAGCAGCCAAGAGGTCCCCGTGGCCGACATCTATGGCTACACCTTC.

This clonotype was detected many times. This chain links TRBV7-2 with TRBJ2-3, with TRBD2 matching 7 bases. This CDR3 is built from 17 residues. J was trimmed by 5 bases and V by 0 bases; bases with no gene match: 11. Germline CDR1 SGHTA, CDR2 FQGNSA. DNA of the CDR3: TGTGCCAGCAGCTTAGCAGCCAGCGGGGTTCCAGGAGATACGCAGTATTTT. It translates to CASSLAASGVPGDTQYF.

The rearrangement joins TRBV9 to TRBJ2-3, with D uncertain. CDR3 length: 15 amino acids. Germline loops: CDR1 SGDLS, CDR2 YYNGEE. Trimming cost V 0 bases and J 2 bases, with 10 bases left between them. The CDR3 here is CASSVDGSNTDTQYF. DNA for the CDR3: TGTGCCAGCAGCGTAGACGGGTCCAACACAGATACGCAGTATTTT.

The chain has TRBV10-2 and TRBJ2-5; 7 nucleotides align to TRBD1. Trimming took 9 bases from V and 5 from J; bases not matched to a gene: 9. CDR1 and CDR2 from the germline V gene are WSHSY and SAAADI. The CDR3 has 13 amino acids. This CDR3 is CASRDSHFETQYF. The CDR3 nucleotides read TGCGCCAGTCGGGACAGCCACTTTGAGACCCAGTACTTC.

The chain uses TRBV11-2 and TRBJ2-1, with D maybe TRBD2 (5 bases). CDR3 length: 14 residues. Trimming removed 3 bases from V and 3 bases from J, with 9 bases in between. In germline, CDR1 is SGHAT, CDR2 FQNNGV. In nucleotides, the CDR3 is TGTGCCAGCAGCTTTCTCGGGGACTACAATGAGCAGTTCTTC. Amino acid sequence: CASSFLGDYNEQFF. Using reference TRBV11-2 and TRBJ2-1 for the parts outside the CDR3, the full variable domain is EAGVAQSPRYKIIEKRQSVAFWCNPISGHATLYWYQQILGQGPKLLIQFQNNGVVDDSQLPKDRFSAERLKGVDSTLKIQPAKLEDSAVYLCASSFLGDYNEQFFGPGTRLTVL.

This clonotype appeared a few times. CDR3 amino acids: CSVEDVGSYGYTF. The CDR3 DNA sequence: TGCAGCGTTGAAGATGTAGGGTCCTATGGCTACACCTTC. The chain links TRBV29-1 to TRBJ1-2; D remains ambiguous. V lost 0 bases and J 4 bases, leaving 9 bases between the germline ends. Germline values: CDR1 SQVTM, CDR2 ANQGSEA. This CDR3 spans 13 amino acids.

The V and J genes are TRBV5-1 and TRBJ2-4; 8 nucleotides match TRBD1. V lost 3 bases, J lost 8 bases, and 7 bases stayed unmatched. The CDR3 consists of 14 residues. Per the germline V gene, CDR1 is SGHRS and CDR2 is YFSETQ. The DNA for the CDR3 is TGCGCCAGCAGCTCGAGGACAGGGATGGACATTCAGTACTTC. Its protein product is CASSSRTGMDIQYF.

This chain links TRBV10-3 with TRBJ2-1, with TRBD2 identical over 16 bases. CDR3 length equals 17 residues. Per the germline V gene, CDR1 is ENHRY and CDR2 is SYGVKD. Germline trimming cut 3 bases from V and 6 bases from J; bases unmatched to any gene: 5. The CDR3 is CAISDPGLAGGGNEQFF. CDR3 sequence (DNA): TGTGCCATCAGTGACCCGGGACTAGCGGGAGGGGGCAATGAGCAGTTCTTC.